These 19 T cell receptor beta chains were all obtained from the same sample, sequenced in a study of blood T cell repertoires in COVID-19 (dated by TCRdb to 2020 to 2022). The library was produced with the immunoSEQ multiplex PCR assay. TCRdb's version of the immuneACCESS table is confined to in-frame rearrangements and falls short of the full clone set. An unresolved V gene accounts for under half of the shortfall where checked; the remainder is of unknown origin. Present in this sample are around 280,000 clones, around 89% of which were seen just once. Jointly, the top ten make up 1.7% of the sample. Sequences were obtained from PBMCs or T cells enriched from blood (not recorded which). Every receptor here comes from a woman aged 18-29 years with acute COVID-19.

The V gene is TRBV19, the J gene TRBJ1-6; 12 positions match TRBD1. CDR1 and CDR2 from the germline V gene are LNHDA and SQIVND (reference sequence). The CDR3 sequence is 17 residues long. Trimming removed 3 bases from V and 9 bases from J; junction bases left unmatched: 9. The CDR3 DNA is TGTGCCAGTAGTATCGGGACAGGGGGCCGCAATGTTTCACCCCTCCACTTT. This translates into CASSIGTGGRNVSPLHF.

This clone showed up just a few times. V usage is TRBV2 and J usage is TRBJ2-7, with 10 bases lining up with TRBD2. V was pared by 3 bases and J by 2 bases, with 7 bases of the junction left unmatched. CDR1 SNHLY and CDR2 FYNNEI come from the germline V gene. CDR3 size: 16 residues. Here the CDR3 DNA reads TGTGCCAGCAGTGAGGCAGGACTAGCGGAGCCCTACGAGCAGTACTTC. Translating gives CASSEAGLAEPYEQYF.

In this sample, this clone turned up a few times. The J gene is TRBJ2-1, the V gene TRBV7-2; D is perhaps TRBD2 (5 bases). Germline V gives CDR1 SGHTA, CDR2 FQGNSA. Trimming shortened V by 1 base and J by 6 bases, and 13 bases separated the two germline ends. CDR3 length: 15 amino acids. Here the CDR3 reads CASSLGDSALNEQFF. Written as DNA, the CDR3 is TGTGCCAGCAGCTTAGGGGATAGCGCGCTCAATGAGCAGTTCTTC.

The table lists this clone with a count of one. V usage is TRBV4-3 and J usage is TRBJ2-7, with 13 positions matching TRBD2. V lost 0 bases and J lost 4; bases outside the gene matches: 3. Per the germline V gene, CDR1 is LGHNA and CDR2 is YSLEER. This CDR3 comprises 16 residues. The CDR3 DNA reads TGCGCCAGCAGCCAAGATAGGACTAGCGGGAGATACGAGCAGTACTTC. Translation: CASSQDRTSGRYEQYF.

This clone occurred once. This chain joins TRBV7-2 and TRBJ1-2; 11 nucleotides align to TRBD1. J was trimmed by 4 bases and V by 3 bases; bases with no gene match: 10. CDR1 is SGHTA, CDR2 FQGNSA, per germline. This CDR3 is built from 17 residues. CDR3 protein: CASSFTGTGGSRYGYTF. The CDR3 bases are TGTGCCAGCAGCTTCACCGGGACAGGGGGGAGTCGCTATGGCTACACCTTC.

CDR3 residues: CASKREEENNEQFF. Written as DNA, the CDR3 is TGTGCCAGTAAGCGGGAGGAGGAGAACAATGAGCAGTTCTTC. The genes are TRBV2 and TRBJ2-1, with 9 positions matching TRBD2. CDR1 is SNHLY, CDR2 FYNNEI, per germline. V shed 9 bases, J shed 5 bases, and the junction held 8 bases outside the gene matches. The CDR3 sequence is 14 residues long.

The rearrangement joins TRBV7-6 to TRBJ2-2, with 7 bases lining up with TRBD1. This CDR3 has 14 residues. The V and J ends lost 4 bases and 7 bases, in that order; junction bases with no gene match: 6. Looked up from germline, CDR1 is SGHVS and CDR2 is FNYEAQ. The CDR3 reads CASSSYRGGGELFF. The CDR3, as DNA: TGTGCCAGCAGCTCCTACAGGGGCGGCGGGGAGCTGTTTTTT.

The CDR3 sequence: CASSQDGSSGSFEQYF. The CDR3 nucleotides read TGCGCCAGCAGCCAAGATGGGTCAAGCGGGAGTTTCGAGCAGTACTTC. The chain is built from TRBV4-1 and TRBJ2-7; 8 bases are a match to TRBD2. The junction had 10 bases not matched to a gene; V was cut back by 0 bases and J by 6 bases. CDR1 MGHRA and CDR2 YSYEKL come from the germline V gene. The CDR3 extends over 16 amino acids.

For this clone: The same CDR3 arises from other DNA sequences in this sample as well. V usage is TRBV30 and J usage is TRBJ1-5, with 7 bases lining up with TRBD1. J lost 2 bases, V lost 0 bases, and 1 base had no gene match. Germline assignment: CDR1 GTSNPN and CDR2 SVGIG (reference sequence). The CDR3 length is 14 residues. In DNA, the CDR3 is TGTGCCTGGAGTGTCCAGGGGGGCAATCAGCCCCAGCATTTT. Translating gives CAWSVQGGNQPQHF.

The chain uses TRBV11-1 and TRBJ2-1; 9 bases agree with TRBD2. The CDR3 covers 15 residues. Trimming at V came to 2 bases and at J to 3 bases, leaving 2 bases not matched to a gene. Germline CDR1 reads SGHAT; CDR2 reads FQDESV (reference sequence). CDR3 in DNA: TGTGCCAGCAGCTTATTGACTAGCGGCTACAATGAGCAGTTCTTC. Translation: CASSLLTSGYNEQFF.

J is TRBJ2-1 and V is TRBV30, with D possibly matching TRBD2 (5 bases). CDR1 is GTSNPN and CDR2 is SVGIG in the germline V gene (reference sequence). This CDR3 region has 16 residues. V was pared by 2 bases and J by 2 bases, with 16 bases between. The CDR3 here is CAWSHPSLGPYNEQFF. The DNA for the CDR3 is TGTGCCTGGAGTCACCCATCACTAGGTCCCTACAATGAGCAGTTCTTC.

This clone appeared once. The chain employs TRBV6-5 and TRBJ1-2; D gene uncertain. The CDR3 is 16 amino acids. Germline loops: CDR1 MNHEY, CDR2 SVGAGI. V was cut by 3 bases and J by 0 bases, with 14 bases left in between. CDR3 DNA sequence: TGTGCCAGCAGTTATCTCCAGAGGGCCACTAACTATGGCTACACCTTC. Its translation: CASSYLQRATNYGYTF.

The gene calls are TRBV7-9 and TRBJ2-5, with 7 positions matching TRBD2. J gave up 3 bases and V 3 bases, and 4 bases lay outside the gene matches. The germline V gene encodes CDR1 SEHNR and CDR2 FQNEAQ (reference sequence). CDR3 size: 14 residues. CDR3 DNA sequence: TGTGCCAGCAGCTTGGGACTAACAGAAGAGACCCAGTACTTC. Protein sequence: CASSLGLTEETQYF.

The gene calls are TRBV2 and TRBJ2-2, with TRBD2 matching 13 bases. CDR3 length: 17 amino acids. Trimming cost V 5 bases and J 6 bases; bases outside gene matches: 9. CDR1 and CDR2 (germline): SNHLY, FYNNEI. For the CDR3, the DNA is TGTGCCAGCAGTATGACTAGCGGGAGGTCGCGGGCCGGGGAGCTGTTTTTT. Translating it yields CASSMTSGRSRAGELFF.

The V and J genes are TRBV27 and TRBJ2-2; 8 bases agree with TRBD2. The junction had 13 bases not matched to a gene; V was cut back by 2 bases and J by 5 bases. The CDR3 spans 18 residues. CDR1 and CDR2 (germline): MNHEY, SMNVEV (reference sequence). CDR3 in amino acids: CASSLGSSGWDLTGELFF. The CDR3 DNA is TGTGCCAGCAGTTTAGGGTCTAGCGGGTGGGACCTGACCGGGGAGCTGTTTTTT.

Ten or more counts support this clone. The chain couples TRBV11-2 to TRBJ2-5, with D possibly being TRBD2 (5 bases). Trimming stripped 1 base from V and 5 bases from J, with 11 bases between. The CDR3 has 14 amino acids. The germline V gene encodes CDR1 SGHAT and CDR2 FQNNGV. As DNA, the CDR3 is TGTGCCAGCAGCTTAGGTCGGGGTAGGGAGACCCAGTACTTC. It codes for CASSLGRGRETQYF. The full variable domain, its missing parts supplied by reference TRBV11-2 and TRBJ2-5, is EAGVAQSPRYKIIEKRQSVAFWCNPISGHATLYWYQQILGQGPKLLIQFQNNGVVDDSQLPKDRFSAERLKGVDSTLKIQPAKLEDSAVYLCASSLGRGRETQYFGPGTRLLVL.

As regards this clone: Mismatch with germline at one junction end may stem from a read error. V usage is TRBV4-1 and J usage is TRBJ1-3, with D tentatively TRBD1 (5 bases). The CDR3 totals 11 residues. The germline gives CDR1 MGHRA, CDR2 YSYEKL. CDR3 protein: CASSQDTRTFF. Written as DNA, the CDR3 is TGCGCCAGCAGCCAAGATACAAGGACATTTTTT.

The chain couples TRBV6-5 to TRBJ1-4; 9 bases fit TRBD1. J was trimmed by 8 bases and V by 6 bases; bases with no gene match: 7. The CDR3 covers 14 residues. Looked up from germline, CDR1 is MNHEY and CDR2 is SVGAGI. This chain's CDR3 is CASRSGQGWEKLFF. The DNA of the CDR3 is TGTGCCAGCAGGTCGGGACAGGGCTGGGAAAAACTGTTTTTT.

The CDR3 is CAWSRGTGDGYTF. The DNA of the CDR3 is TGTGCCTGGAGTCGAGGGACAGGGGACGGCTACACCTTC. The chain has TRBV30 and TRBJ1-2, with TRBD1 matching over 10 bases. From germline, CDR1 is GTSNPN and CDR2 SVGIG (reference sequence). J lost 8 bases, V lost 2 bases, and 5 bases had no gene match. The CDR3 loop spans 13 amino acids.